This note documents a single TCR beta chain sequence. The antigen remains unidentified. The study ran its PCR with 60 Vbeta and 13 Jbeta primers. Profiling relied on immunoSEQ multiplex PCR, and the TCRdb table lists in-frame clones only, not all of them. The table has 150,000 to 200,000 clones, around two thirds seen once. The sample belongs to a study of cytomegalovirus exposure and HLA in healthy donors. Notes on the study in general: Listed as cytomegalovirus-associated were roughly 180 TCR beta chains.

Trimming removed 5 bases from V and 13 bases from J; junction bases left unmatched: 15. The CDR3 has 14 residues. Germline assignment: CDR1 SEHNR and CDR2 FQNEAQ (reference sequence). The sample taken for sequencing was PBMCs. The source is a man aged 25 to 40 in good health and CMV-seropositive. The rearrangement joins TRBV7-9 to TRBJ2-5; TRBD1 aligns across 8 bases. For the CDR3, the DNA is TGTGCCAGCAGCCCCCCCGGCGGGGACAGGCCCGTGTACTTC. As protein: CASSPPGGDRPVYF.